The T cell receptor (beta chain) described here comes from a study of metastatic and nonmetastatic thyroid tumors. Looking at the study overall: Peripheral blood and tumor or nodule samples from malignant and benign thyroid patients were compared.

A few counts support this clone. Its antigen is still unknown. In the original analysis: A classifier for distant metastasis in papillary thyroid cancer was constructed using CDR3 differences observed across clinicopathological groups. TCRdb reassembled clones from the PCR reads with MiXCR. These V and J calls derive from TCRdb rather than the authors' analysis. The data contain 45,000 to 65,000 clones, under 20% of them singletons. Thyroid surgery was preceded by no treatment in any patient. There are 15 residues in the CDR3. The germline CDR1 and CDR2 sequences are MNHEY and SMNVEV (reference sequence). Trimming pared 7 bases from V and 6 bases from J, leaving 21 bases between. Findings and limits, study-wide: Significantly greater TCR beta diversity was reportedly found in malignant thyroid tumors than in benign nodules (in blood and tumor).

The TCR was taken from a female donor with papillary thyroid cancer or a benign thyroid nodule (not recorded which). Some clones in this sample may be carry-over from other donors' samples. The sample taken for sequencing was blood. This chain connects TRBV27 to TRBJ1-1; possible D gene TRBD1, 5 bases. In nucleotides, the CDR3 is TGTGCCAGCACCAGGAGGGGTTCGTCGCTTCCTGAAGCTTTCTTT. Amino acid sequence: CASTRRGSSLPEAFF.